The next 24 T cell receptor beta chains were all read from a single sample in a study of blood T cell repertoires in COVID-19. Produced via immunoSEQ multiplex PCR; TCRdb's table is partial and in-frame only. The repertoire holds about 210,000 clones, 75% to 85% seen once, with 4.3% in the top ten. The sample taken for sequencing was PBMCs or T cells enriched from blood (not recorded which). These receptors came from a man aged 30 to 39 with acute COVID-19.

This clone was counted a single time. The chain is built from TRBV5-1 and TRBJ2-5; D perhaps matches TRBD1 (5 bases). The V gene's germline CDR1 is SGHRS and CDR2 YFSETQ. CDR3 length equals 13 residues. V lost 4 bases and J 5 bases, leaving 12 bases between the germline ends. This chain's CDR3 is CASSTGQLETQYF. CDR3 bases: TGCGCCAGCAGCACCGGACAATTGGAGACCCAGTACTTC.

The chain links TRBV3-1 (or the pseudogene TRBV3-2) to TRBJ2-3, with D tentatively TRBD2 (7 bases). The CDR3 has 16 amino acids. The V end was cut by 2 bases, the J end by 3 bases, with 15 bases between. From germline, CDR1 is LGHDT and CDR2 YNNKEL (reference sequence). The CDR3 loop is CASSQFQEGGTDTQYF. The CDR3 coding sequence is TGTGCCAGCAGCCAATTTCAAGAGGGGGGGACAGATACGCAGTATTTT.

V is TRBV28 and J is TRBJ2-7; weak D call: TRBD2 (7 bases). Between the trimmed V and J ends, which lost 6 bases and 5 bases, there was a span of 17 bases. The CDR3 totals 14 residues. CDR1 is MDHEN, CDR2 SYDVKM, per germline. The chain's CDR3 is CASSPGGRTHEQYF. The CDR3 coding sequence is TGTGCCAGCAGCCCCGGGGGGCGCACCCACGAGCAGTACTTC. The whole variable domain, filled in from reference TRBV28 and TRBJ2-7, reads DVKVTQSSRYLVKRTGEKVFLECVQDMDHENMFWYRQDPGLGLRLIYFSYDVKMKEKGDIPEGYSVSREKKERFSLILESASTNQTSMYLCASSPGGRTHEQYFGPGTRLTVT.

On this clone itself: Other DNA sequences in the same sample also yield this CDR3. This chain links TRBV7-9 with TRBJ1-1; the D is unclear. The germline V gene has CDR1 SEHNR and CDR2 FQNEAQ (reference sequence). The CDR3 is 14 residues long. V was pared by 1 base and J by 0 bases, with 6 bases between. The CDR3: CASSLDSMNTEAFF. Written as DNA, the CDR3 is TGTGCCAGCAGCTTAGATTCCATGAACACTGAAGCTTTCTTT.

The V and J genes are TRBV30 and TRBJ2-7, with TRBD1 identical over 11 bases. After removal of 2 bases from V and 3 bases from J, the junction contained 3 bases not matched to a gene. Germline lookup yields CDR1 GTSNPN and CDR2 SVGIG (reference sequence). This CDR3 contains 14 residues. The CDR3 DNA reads TGTGCCTGGAGTAGAGGGACAGGGGGCTACGAGCAGTACTTC. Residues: CAWSRGTGGYEQYF.

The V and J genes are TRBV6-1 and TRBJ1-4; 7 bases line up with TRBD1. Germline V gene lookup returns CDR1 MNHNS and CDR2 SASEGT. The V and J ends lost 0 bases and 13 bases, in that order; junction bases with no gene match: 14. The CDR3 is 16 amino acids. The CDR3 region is CASSEAPLVQGWVLFF. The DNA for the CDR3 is TGTGCCAGCAGTGAAGCCCCACTGGTACAGGGGTGGGTACTGTTTTTT.

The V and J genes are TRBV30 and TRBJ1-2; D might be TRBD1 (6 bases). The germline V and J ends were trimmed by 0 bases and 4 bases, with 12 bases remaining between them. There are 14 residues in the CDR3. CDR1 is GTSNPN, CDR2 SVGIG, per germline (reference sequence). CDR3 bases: TGTGCCTGGAGTGTACGGGGGGACACCTATGGCTACACCTTC. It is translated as CAWSVRGDTYGYTF. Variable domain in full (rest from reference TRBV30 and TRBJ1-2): SQTIHQWPATLVQPVGSPLSLECTVEGTSNPNLYWYRQAAGRGLQLLFYSVGIGQISSEVPQNLSASRPQDRQFILSSKKLLLSDSGFYLCAWSVRGDTYGYTFGSGTRLTVV.

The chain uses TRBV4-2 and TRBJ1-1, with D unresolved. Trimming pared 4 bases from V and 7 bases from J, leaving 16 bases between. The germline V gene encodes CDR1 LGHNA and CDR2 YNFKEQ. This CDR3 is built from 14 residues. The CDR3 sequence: CASSRDDKEGEAFF. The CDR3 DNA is TGTGCCAGCAGCCGAGATGACAAGGAGGGTGAAGCTTTCTTT.

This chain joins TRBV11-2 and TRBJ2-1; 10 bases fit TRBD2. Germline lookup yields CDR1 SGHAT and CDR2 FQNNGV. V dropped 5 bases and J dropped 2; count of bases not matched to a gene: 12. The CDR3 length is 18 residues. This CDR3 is CASSRTSGVFTTYNEQFF. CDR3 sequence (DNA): TGTGCCAGCAGCAGAACTAGCGGGGTTTTTACAACCTACAATGAGCAGTTCTTC.

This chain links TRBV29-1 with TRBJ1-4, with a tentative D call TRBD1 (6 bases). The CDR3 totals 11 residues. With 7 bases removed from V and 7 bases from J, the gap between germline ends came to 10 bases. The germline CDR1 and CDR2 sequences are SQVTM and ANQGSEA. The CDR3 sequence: CSAGEGEKLFF. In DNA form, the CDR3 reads TGCAGCGCAGGGGAGGGTGAAAAACTGTTTTTT. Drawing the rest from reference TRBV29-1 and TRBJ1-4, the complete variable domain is SAVISQKPSRDICQRGTSLTIQCQVDSQVTMMFWYRQQPGQSLTLIATANQGSEATYESGFVIDKFPISRPNLTFSTLTVSNMSPEDSSIYLCSAGEGEKLFFGSGTQLSVL.

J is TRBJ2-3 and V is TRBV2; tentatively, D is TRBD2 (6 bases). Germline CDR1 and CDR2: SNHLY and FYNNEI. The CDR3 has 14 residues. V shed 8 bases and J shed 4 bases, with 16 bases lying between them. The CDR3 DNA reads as TGTGCCAGCGTGGATGGGGGGTACGCAGATACGCAGTATTTT. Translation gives CASVDGGYADTQYF.

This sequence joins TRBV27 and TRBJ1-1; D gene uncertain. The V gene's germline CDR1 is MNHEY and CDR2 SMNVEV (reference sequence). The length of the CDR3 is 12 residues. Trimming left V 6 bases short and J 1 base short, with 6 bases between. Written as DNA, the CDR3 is TGTGCCAGCAGCTCGTGGAACACTGAAGCTTTCTTT. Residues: CASSSWNTEAFF.

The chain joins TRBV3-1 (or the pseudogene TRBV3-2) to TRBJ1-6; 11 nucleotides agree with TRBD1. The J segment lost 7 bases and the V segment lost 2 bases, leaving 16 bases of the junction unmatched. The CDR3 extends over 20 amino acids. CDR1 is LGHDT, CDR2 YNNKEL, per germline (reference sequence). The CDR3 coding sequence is TGTGCCAGCAGCCAACCCGGGACAGGGGGTTGGTCAGGTGGGAATTCACCCCTCCACTTT. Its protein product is CASSQPGTGGWSGGNSPLHF.

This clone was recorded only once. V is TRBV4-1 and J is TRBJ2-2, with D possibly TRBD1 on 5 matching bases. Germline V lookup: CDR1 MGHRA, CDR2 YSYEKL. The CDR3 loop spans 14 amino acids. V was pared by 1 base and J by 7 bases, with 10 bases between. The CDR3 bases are TGCGCCAGCAGCCAAGGACAGATAAACGGGGAGCTGTTTTTT. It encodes CASSQGQINGELFF.

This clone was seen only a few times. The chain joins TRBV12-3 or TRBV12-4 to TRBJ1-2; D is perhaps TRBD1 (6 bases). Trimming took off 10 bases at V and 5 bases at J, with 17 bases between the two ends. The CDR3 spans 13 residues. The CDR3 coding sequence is TGTGCCACCACGGACGGGGGGCGTTATGGCTACACCTTC. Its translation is CATTDGGRYGYTF.

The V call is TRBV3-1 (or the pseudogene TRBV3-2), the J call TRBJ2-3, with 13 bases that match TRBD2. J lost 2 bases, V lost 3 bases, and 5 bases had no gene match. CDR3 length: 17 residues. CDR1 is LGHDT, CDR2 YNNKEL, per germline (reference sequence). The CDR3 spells CASSHGGLAGVTDTQYF. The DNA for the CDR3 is TGTGCCAGCAGCCATGGCGGACTAGCGGGGGTCACAGATACGCAGTATTTT.

CDR3 sequence reads: CASSEGLGSGVNIQYF. CDR3 sequence (DNA): TGTGCCAGCAGTGAAGGGTTGGGCAGCGGAGTAAACATTCAGTACTTC. This chain joins TRBV6-1 and TRBJ2-4; D possibly corresponds to TRBD2 (5 bases). Germline-derived CDR1 and CDR2 are MNHNS and SASEGT. V was pared by 1 base and J by 6 bases, with 16 bases between. CDR3 length equals 16 residues.

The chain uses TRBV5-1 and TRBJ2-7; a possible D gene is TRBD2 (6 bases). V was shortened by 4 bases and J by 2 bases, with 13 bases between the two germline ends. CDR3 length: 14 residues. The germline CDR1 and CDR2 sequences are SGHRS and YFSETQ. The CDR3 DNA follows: TGCGCCAGCAGCCCGGTAGCGGAAACCTACGAGCAGTACTTC. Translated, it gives CASSPVAETYEQYF.

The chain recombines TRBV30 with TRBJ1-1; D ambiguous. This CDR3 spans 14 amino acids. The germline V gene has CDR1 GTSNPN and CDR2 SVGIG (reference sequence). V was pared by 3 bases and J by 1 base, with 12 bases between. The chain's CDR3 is CAWRPAGGNTEAFF. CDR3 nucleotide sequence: TGTGCCTGGAGGCCCGCGGGCGGGAACACTGAAGCTTTCTTT.

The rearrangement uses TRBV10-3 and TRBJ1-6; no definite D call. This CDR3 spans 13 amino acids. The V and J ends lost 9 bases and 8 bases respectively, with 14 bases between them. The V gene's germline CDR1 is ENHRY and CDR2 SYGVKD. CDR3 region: CAMAQQMDSPLHF. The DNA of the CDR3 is TGTGCCATGGCCCAACAGATGGATTCACCCCTCCACTTT.

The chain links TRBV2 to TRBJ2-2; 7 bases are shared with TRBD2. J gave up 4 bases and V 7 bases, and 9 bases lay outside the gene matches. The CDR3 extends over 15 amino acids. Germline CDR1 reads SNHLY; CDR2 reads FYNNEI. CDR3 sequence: CASTEGGGGTGELFF. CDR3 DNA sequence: TGTGCCAGCACCGAGGGCGGGGGAGGCACCGGGGAGCTGTTTTTT.

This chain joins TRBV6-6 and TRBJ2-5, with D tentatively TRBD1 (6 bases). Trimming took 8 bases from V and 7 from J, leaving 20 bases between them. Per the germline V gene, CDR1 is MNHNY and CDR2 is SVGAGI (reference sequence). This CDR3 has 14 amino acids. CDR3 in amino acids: CASAGTRDLGTQYF. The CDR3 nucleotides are TGTGCCAGCGCAGGGACACGGGATTTGGGGACCCAGTACTTC.

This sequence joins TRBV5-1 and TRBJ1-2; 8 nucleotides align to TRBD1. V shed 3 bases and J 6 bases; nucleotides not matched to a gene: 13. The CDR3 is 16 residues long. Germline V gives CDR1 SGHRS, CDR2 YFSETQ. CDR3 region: CASSSTYSTGDNGYTF. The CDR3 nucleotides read TGCGCCAGCAGCTCAACTTACTCGACAGGGGACAATGGCTACACCTTC. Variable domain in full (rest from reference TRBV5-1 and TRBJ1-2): KAGVTQTPRYLIKTRGQQVTLSCSPISGHRSVSWYQQTPGQGLQFLFEYFSETQRNKGNFPGRFSGRQFSNSRSEMNVSTLELGDSALYLCASSSTYSTGDNGYTFGSGTRLTVV.

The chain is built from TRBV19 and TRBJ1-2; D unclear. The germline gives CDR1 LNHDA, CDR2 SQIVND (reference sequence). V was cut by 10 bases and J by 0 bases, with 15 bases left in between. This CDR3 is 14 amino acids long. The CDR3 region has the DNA TGTGCCATTATGCCCCCGGGATCTAACTATGGCTACACCTTC. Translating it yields CAIMPPGSNYGYTF.